A single TCR beta chain is shown here with its context. The V gene's germline CDR1 is SGHTA and CDR2 FQGNSA. This CDR3 is built from 12 residues. The data were taken from a study of CXCR3-negative and CXCR3-positive naive CD8 T cells. Each CD8+ T cell subset was sorted in triplicate, hundreds of thousands of cells each. Definition of naive CD8+ T cells rested on a CD45RO-CCR7+CD27+CD95- profile. UMI labels and 5' RACE were used to prepare the TRB cDNA libraries. Each CDR3 protein gets one entry in TCRdb, which reprocessed the 5' RACE reads and gives no DNA. This sample lists under 50,000 distinct CDR3 sequences; its ten largest clones have about 2.5%.

The source material was naive CXCR3- CD8+ T cells from blood. Regarding subset: CD45RO-CCR7+CD27+CD95- naive CD8+ T cells lacking CXCR3 (TNR3-). The chain employs TRBV7-2 and TRBJ2-7; there is no DNA to check the TCRdb D call of TRBD1. This TCR was recovered from a human donor in good health. Some clones in this sample may be carry-over from other donors' samples. The CDR3 reads CASSRGEYEQYF.